This TCR beta chain was identified in a study of cytomegalovirus exposure and HLA in healthy donors. Overall study findings and caveats: Several of the most significant clusters were apparently associated with common viral pathogens in a later analysis. Per published reports, the classifier diagnosed cytomegalovirus status with high specificity and sensitivity. TCR association rates varied by HLA locus in a later analysis, with DRB1 highest and HLA-C lowest.

On this clone: Its antigen is currently unknown.

In the PCR, 60 Vbeta and 13 Jbeta primers were used. The authors' processing: An analysis performed later counted roughly 79 million unique TCR beta chains (roughly 9.9 million of them shared). The table came from immunoSEQ multiplex PCR; TCRdb's copy has only in-frame clones and leaves some out. The V and J calls and clone size were taken over from that table, and D and trimming were inferred from the DNA. The sample records a few hundred thousand clones, roughly 80% being singletons. This CDR3 comprises 17 residues. Germline V lookup: CDR1 LGHNA, CDR2 YNFKEQ. V trimming: 0 bases; J trimming: 2 bases; junction bases outside the gene matches: 9.

The receptor was derived from a young man in good health and CMV-seronegative. The chain couples TRBV4-2 to TRBJ2-7; 8 bases map to TRBD2. The material sequenced was PBMCs. The CDR3 coding sequence is TGTGCCAGCAGCCAAGAGTTGGTCACTAGCGGCCCCTACGAGCAGTACTTC. This codes for CASSQELVTSGPYEQYF.